This section outlines one TCR beta chain sequence together with its context. This clone was found a few times. Its antigen specificity is not known. There are no base qualities to consult, and no much larger clone falls within one base. The data were obtained in a study of shared clonotypes between healthy human individuals (dated by TCRdb to about 2020). In terms of the full investigation: Two women and three men aged 18 to 49 years were included in the cohort. Between about 0.9 and 9 billion PBMCs per donor were obtained by leukapheresis. For each donor, three plates each were used for CD4 naive and CD4 memory, two plates were used for CD8 naive, and one plate was used for CD8 memory. Different laboratories and diverse techniques were used to prepare libraries and sequence TCR repertoires, to increase sequencing depth and limit assay-specific biases. To estimate repertoire size and how much clonotypes are shared between individuals, the study performed deep sequencing of blood TCR repertoires from a handful of healthy adults.

Healthy HIV-negative adults with no recently reported acute infections or vaccinations were included as donors. Only Caucasian adults living in Nashville, Tennessee, USA were represented among the donors. CD4+ T cells were enriched through magnetic negative selection, after which naive cells were positively selected on CD45RA and the remaining negative fraction served as the memory subset. After blood collection by leukapheresis, PBMCs were isolated using Ficoll-Histopaque density gradient centrifugation and then cryopreserved in the vapor phase of liquid nitrogen. Analytical flow cytometry was used to check the purity and quantity of each magnetically sorted T cell population. Each sorted fraction had its genomic DNA isolated and then quantified by UV absorbance on a Nanodrop 2000c. Relative to germline, V is 1 base shorter and J is 7 bases shorter, with 5 bases between their ends. The cysteine opens and the phenylalanine closes a CDR3 of 12 amino acids. The only DNA kept is the CDR3, 36 bases in frame from the first base. CDR1 and CDR2 are read off the germline V gene as SGHTA and FQGNSA.

Using the deep immunoSEQ assay, multiplex PCR amplified TCR CDR3 regions from genomic DNA. For each cell subset, the extracted genomic DNA was distributed evenly across all wells of several immunoSEQ 96-well plates, and each plate served as one replicate. For sorted subsets, 150 to 250 ng of genomic DNA, equivalent to 25,000 to 35,000 T cell genomes, went into each replicate PCR. Purified libraries were measured with a Qubit 3.0 fluorometer, size-checked on a Bioanalyzer 2100, and measured again with the KAPA Library Quantification kit. Every immunoSEQ 96-well plate was sequenced on a dedicated single-read 150-cycle Illumina NextSeq 550 flow cell. The study's own analysis went as follows. Because only junctional sequences without quality scores were contained in the immunoSEQ output, filtering matching that applied to full-length reads could not be performed. To assign V/J genes and CDR3, sequences were annotated using PyIR, a Python wrapper for IgBLAST v1.9, with IMGT germline references. Reads were filtered out if the reads had weak V/J assignments (E-value above 1e-6), no CDR3, stop codons, out-of-frame junctions, or ambiguous translated residues. V3J clonotypes were defined as sequences sharing the same inferred V gene, J gene, and CDR3 amino acid sequence. Percentage overlap between repertoires was calculated by dividing the number of shared unique clonotypes by the size of the smaller repertoire. RTK rarefaction, the Chao1 estimator, and Recon v2.1 estimates of unobserved clonotypes were used to assess repertoire richness. OLGA was used to compute generation probabilities for all TCRbeta clonotypes that the gDNA method yielded from a few donors. The clones in this table, taken by TCRdb from immuneACCESS, are in-frame only. Not every clone is retained; where verified, under half of the shortfall comes from an unresolved V gene, and the cause of the rest is unknown. The DNA gave D and trimming, while V, J and clone size come from that table. Counted in this sample were around 1 million clones; approximately 80% of them appeared once. The ten largest account for about 1.5% of the sample.

Broader findings and caveats from the paper: Based on pairwise subsampling, the degree of clonotype sharing among donors was expected to be affected by sequencing depth. Because the study included only a small number of donors, the genetic and exposure-history diversity represented was limited. Naive subsets generally had larger estimated clonotype richness than memory subsets. When several donors were compared, the shared fraction of clonotypes was about 5% for naive CD4, more than 3% for naive CD8, roughly 2.3% for memory CD4, and 0.35% to 0.4% for memory CD8. Incomplete sequencing was indicated by rarefaction of sorted-subset datasets, despite the large sequencing depth. Clonotypes shared by all four sorted-subset donors showed higher generation probabilities than non-shared clonotypes. Sampling was restricted to blood, and TCR repertoires in tissues likely differ from the TCR repertoires found in blood.

This sequence was found in a man between 18 and 29 years old in good health. Recombination connected TRBV7-2 to TRBJ1-5; too little of a D gene remains to name it. Input material: memory CD4+ T cells sorted from blood. In light of the paper, this sample's cell subset or site label describes: CD45RA-negative fraction. This receptor has the CDR3 CASSLDLQPQHF. The sequenced DNA: TGTGCCAGCAGCTTAGATTTACAGCCCCAGCATTTT.